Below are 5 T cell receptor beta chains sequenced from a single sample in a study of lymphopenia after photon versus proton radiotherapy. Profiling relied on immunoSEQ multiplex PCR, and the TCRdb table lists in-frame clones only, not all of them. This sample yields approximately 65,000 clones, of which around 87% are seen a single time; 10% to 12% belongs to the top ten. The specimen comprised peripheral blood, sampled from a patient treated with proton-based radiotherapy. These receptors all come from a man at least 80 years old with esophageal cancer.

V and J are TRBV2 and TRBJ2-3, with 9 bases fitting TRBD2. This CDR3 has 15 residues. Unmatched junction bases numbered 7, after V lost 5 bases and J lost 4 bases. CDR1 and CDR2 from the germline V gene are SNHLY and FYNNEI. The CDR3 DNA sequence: TGTGCCAGCAGTATACTGGGACTAGCTTCAGATACGCAGTATTTT. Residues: CASSILGLASDTQYF.

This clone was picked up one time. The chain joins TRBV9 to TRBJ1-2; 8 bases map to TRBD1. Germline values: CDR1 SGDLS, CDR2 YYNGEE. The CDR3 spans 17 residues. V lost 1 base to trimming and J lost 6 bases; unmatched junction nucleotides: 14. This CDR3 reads CASSVQDREVSANGYTF. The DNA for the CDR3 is TGTGCCAGCAGCGTACAGGACAGGGAAGTTAGTGCGAATGGCTACACCTTC. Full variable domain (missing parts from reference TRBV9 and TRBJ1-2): DSGVTQTPKHLITATGQRVTLRCSPRSGDLSVYWYQQSLDQGLQFLIQYYNGEERAKGNILERFSAQQFPDLHSELNLSSLELGDSALYFCASSVQDREVSANGYTFGSGTRLTVV.

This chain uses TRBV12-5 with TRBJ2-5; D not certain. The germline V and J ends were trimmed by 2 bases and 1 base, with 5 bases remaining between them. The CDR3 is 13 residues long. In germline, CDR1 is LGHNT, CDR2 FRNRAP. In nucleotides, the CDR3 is TGTGCTAGTGGTTTGCATGCCCAAGAGACCCAGTACTTC. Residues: CASGLHAQETQYF.

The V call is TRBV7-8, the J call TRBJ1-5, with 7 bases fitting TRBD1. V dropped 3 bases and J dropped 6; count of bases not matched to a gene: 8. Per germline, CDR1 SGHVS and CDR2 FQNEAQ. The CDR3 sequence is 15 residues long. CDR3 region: CASSFQRQGSQPQHF. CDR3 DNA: TGTGCCAGCAGCTTTCAGCGACAGGGCAGTCAGCCCCAGCATTTT.

The CDR3 coding sequence is TGTGCCAGCAGCTTGGGGGACGTTGGCTATGGCTACACCTTC. Protein: CASSLGDVGYGYTF. The rearrangement joins TRBV5-6 to TRBJ1-2, with D perhaps matching TRBD1 (5 bases). CDR1 SGHDT and CDR2 YYEEEE come from the germline V gene. The CDR3 runs 14 residues. The V and J ends lost 0 bases and 4 bases respectively, with 10 bases between them.